This T cell receptor (beta chain) was recovered during a study of blood T cells in healthy people across ages. A sample-barcoded 5' primer and a J-beta primer mix were used in a second PCR of roughly 7 to 11 cycles. All cDNA molecules were each tagged by a template-switch adaptor with 12 random nucleotides. TCRdb re-called the 5' RACE reads through MiXCR, storing one row per CDR3 protein. The sample includes roughly 1.6 million distinct CDR3 sequences, about 35% of them seen just once. Study findings and constraints: The diversity estimates, figures obtained from one million T cells, were considered underestimates. Strong correlation was found linking TCR beta diversity to naive T cell percentage.

As for this clonotype: The target antigen is unknown.

Trimming cost V 5 bases and J 0 bases, with 13 bases left between them. The CDR3 is made up of 15 amino acids. Germline-derived CDR1 and CDR2 are SEHNR and FQNEAQ (reference sequence). The chain recombines TRBV7-9 with TRBJ2-5, with a possible D match to TRBD2 (6 bases). Source material: blood. The receptor comes from a young woman in good health. Written as DNA, the CDR3 is TGTGCCAGCAGCCGGACTACCATGTACCAAGAGACCCAGTACTTC. Translated: CASSRTTMYQETQYF.